The rows below give T cell receptor beta chains drawn from one sample of a study of cytomegalovirus exposure and HLA in healthy donors. Assay: immunoSEQ multiplex PCR; the TCRdb copy retains only in-frame clones and omits some. The sample lists about 130,000 clones, 65% to 90% occurring once. Material for sequencing was PBMCs. Receptor source: a girl between 2 and 10 years old in good health and CMV-seronegative. Both conserved end residues are part of each CDR3. The order of the fields is J gene, CDR3 length, clone size, V gene, D gene, CDR3 DNA, CDR3 protein. D genes are given only for firm matches. Clone size appears in some rows only: once, few, many, or a class for an expanded clone.

TRBJ2-7 14 NA TRBV23-1 NA TGCGCCAGCAGTACTCGGCGGAGCTACTACGAGCAGTACTTC CASSTRRSYYEQYF
TRBJ1-5 14 NA TRBV27 TRBD1 TGTGCCAGCAGTTTAGCCAGGGGGGATCAGCCCCAGCATTTT CASSLARGDQPQHF
TRBJ1-6 13 NA TRBV6-5 TRBD1 TGTGCCAGCAGTTGGGGACAGTATAACCCCCTCCACTTT CASSWGQYNPLHF
TRBJ1-5 16 NA TRBV6-5 TRBD1 TGTGCCAGCAGTTCGACAGGGTCTGGGAGCAATCAGCCCCAGCATTTT CASSSTGSGSNQPQHF
TRBJ2-7 14 few TRBV5-1 TRBD1 TGCGCCAGCAGCTATCGACAGGGCCCCTACGAGCAGTACTTC CASSYRQGPYEQYF
TRBJ2-2 15 few TRBV6-1 NA TGTGCCAGCAATCCGGGTCTTTCGAACACCGGGGAGCTGTTTTTT CASNPGLSNTGELFF
TRBJ2-1 16 NA TRBV12-2 NA TGTGCAAGTCGTCTAACGCCGGGACTAGCGGGAGTTGAGCAGTTCTTC CASRLTPGLAGVEQFF
TRBJ2-7 22 NA TRBV28 TRBD1 TGTGCCAGCAGTAAAATGCGTTATGTGGACAGGGTTATACCCTACACACCCTACGAGCAGTACTTC CASSKMRYVDRVIPYTPYEQYF
TRBJ2-5 14 NA TRBV7-2 TRBD2 TGTGCCAGCAGTATAGCGGGGGGGGAGGAGACCCAGTACTTC CASSIAGGEETQYF
TRBJ1-5 17 NA TRBV15 NA TGTGCCACCAGCGGGGGCGGGTTCCTAGGTAGCAATCAGCCCCAGCATTTT CATSGGGFLGSNQPQHF